The 12 T cell receptor beta chains reported below all come from one sample, sequenced in a study of shared clonotypes between healthy human individuals. Cells designated naive CD8 were CD45RO-negative and were positively selected for CCR7, with terminally differentiated effector memory CD45RA+ cells excluded. Sequencing used immunoSEQ multiplex PCR; TCRdb keeps in-frame clones, though not all of them. This repertoire shows about 820,000 clones, around 92% found once; its top ten account for 24%. The sequenced sample was naive CD8+ T cells sorted from blood. Source of these receptors: a man aged 25 to 45 in good health.

This clone was picked up one time. This chain links TRBV7-6 with TRBJ2-7; no firm D call. Germline CDR1 SGHVS, CDR2 FNYEAQ. Trimming removed 5 bases at V and 0 bases at J, with 20 bases between. The CDR3 is 17 amino acids. The CDR3 loop is CASSPPTDSLSSYEQYF. The CDR3 DNA follows: TGTGCCAGCAGCCCCCCGACGGATTCGCTGAGCTCCTACGAGCAGTACTTC.

This chain uses TRBV27 with TRBJ1-1; D unclear. Trimming took off 3 bases at V and 4 bases at J, with 12 bases between the two ends. CDR1 is MNHEY and CDR2 is SMNVEV in the germline V gene (reference sequence). The CDR3 totals 14 residues. The CDR3 DNA reads as TGTGCCAGCAGTTTTGTGGGAGTCGGCACTGAAGCTTTCTTT. Translated, it gives CASSFVGVGTEAFF.

To note about this clone: This CDR3 is also generated by other DNA sequences in the sample. The chain joins TRBV7-9 to TRBJ1-2; tentatively, D is TRBD1 (5 bases). V dropped 3 bases and J dropped 2 bases, with 10 bases sitting between them. The CDR3 consists of 14 residues. From germline, CDR1 is SEHNR and CDR2 FQNEAQ (reference sequence). The CDR3 here is CASSFGGTNYGYTF. Written as DNA, the CDR3 is TGTGCCAGCAGCTTCGGGGGAACAAACTATGGCTACACCTTC.

The chain is built from TRBV27 and TRBJ2-2; 9 bases are shared with TRBD2. CDR1 and CDR2 (germline): MNHEY, SMNVEV (reference sequence). V shed 6 bases, J shed 6 bases, and the junction held 5 bases outside the gene matches. This CDR3 has 14 amino acids. The CDR3 nucleotides read TGTGCCAGCAGCATACTAGCGGGTCCCGGGGAGCTGTTTTTT. Encoded protein: CASSILAGPGELFF.

V usage is TRBV4-3 and J usage is TRBJ2-1; no clear D. Trimming took 3 bases from V and 8 from J, leaving 11 bases between them. Germline CDR1 is LGHNA and CDR2 is YSLEER. The CDR3 covers 13 residues. CDR3 sequence (DNA): TGCGCCAGCAGCCAGCGCCTTGGACATGAGCAGTTCTTC. Residues: CASSQRLGHEQFF.

The chain carries TRBV5-8 and TRBJ2-1; a weak D match, TRBD2 (6 bases). Germline CDR1 is SGHTS and CDR2 is YDEGEE. The CDR3 consists of 14 residues. The V gene lost 5 bases and the J gene lost 8 bases, with 17 bases spanning the gap. CDR3 amino acids: CASSLRLDDDEQFF. Here the CDR3 DNA reads TGTGCCAGCAGTTTGAGACTAGACGACGATGAGCAGTTCTTC.

The chain recombines TRBV4-2 with TRBJ2-5, with D possibly being TRBD1 (5 bases). The germline V gene encodes CDR1 LGHNA and CDR2 YNFKEQ. The V end lost 4 bases, the J end lost 4 bases, and 13 bases lay between the germline ends. CDR3 length: 14 amino acids. The CDR3 bases are TGTGCCAGCAGCCCAAACAGCAGGGCAGAGACCCAGTACTTC. It codes for CASSPNSRAETQYF.

Here the CDR3 reads CASSSTSRPYEQYF. The CDR3 bases are TGTGCCAGCAGTTCTACTAGCCGCCCCTACGAGCAGTACTTC. The chain uses TRBV27 and TRBJ2-7, with D tentatively TRBD2 (6 bases). CDR1 is MNHEY, CDR2 SMNVEV, per germline (reference sequence). Trimming removed 4 bases from V and 2 bases from J, with 12 bases in between. The length of the CDR3 is 14 residues.

The table lists this clone with a few counts. V and J are TRBV11-1 and TRBJ2-2; D is unresolved. Trimming stripped 1 base from V and 5 bases from J, with 8 bases between. This CDR3 comprises 14 residues. Germline lookup yields CDR1 SGHAT and CDR2 FQDESV (reference sequence). The chain's CDR3 is CASSLGPVTGELFF. The CDR3 bases are TGTGCCAGCAGCTTAGGTCCGGTTACCGGGGAGCTGTTTTTT.

Comment on this clone: The same CDR3 can be traced to other DNA sequences in this sample. V gene TRBV27 combines with J gene TRBJ2-7, with 7 bases that match TRBD2. Unmatched junction bases numbered 2, after V lost 3 bases and J lost 0 bases. CDR1 and CDR2 (germline): MNHEY, SMNVEV (reference sequence). The CDR3 runs to 14 residues. CDR3 protein: CASSFGGSSYEQYF. The DNA for the CDR3 is TGTGCCAGCAGTTTCGGCGGGAGCTCCTACGAGCAGTACTTC.

The J gene is TRBJ2-5, the V gene TRBV4-1, with TRBD2 as a possible D gene (6 bases). Germline loops: CDR1 MGHRA, CDR2 YSYEKL. CDR3 size: 16 residues. Trimming shortened V by 1 base and J by 5 bases, and 17 bases separated the two germline ends. The CDR3 DNA reads TGCGCCAGCAGCCAAGGGTCGGAGGGGTTCGGGGAGACCCAGTACTTC. It codes for CASSQGSEGFGETQYF.

The V gene is TRBV19, the J gene TRBJ1-4; D possibly corresponds to TRBD1 (6 bases). The ends were cut back, 3 bases at V and 6 bases at J, with 23 bases in the middle. The germline CDR1 and CDR2 sequences are LNHDA and SQIVND (reference sequence). The CDR3 is made up of 18 amino acids. The chain's CDR3 is CASSMILGPEGGDEKLFF. The CDR3 DNA reads as TGTGCCAGTAGTATGATCCTCGGTCCTGAGGGGGGCGATGAAAAACTGTTTTTT.